This T cell receptor (beta chain) was sequenced during a study of shared clonotypes between healthy human individuals. Germline V lookup: CDR1 SGHAT, CDR2 FQNNGV. V lost 5 bases and J lost 4; bases outside the gene matches: 13. The CDR3 contains 16 residues. The assay was immunoSEQ multiplex PCR, and TCRdb's table has in-frame clones only and misses some. This sample yields roughly 200,000 clones, of which approximately 61% are seen a single time; 8% to 13% belongs to the top ten. This chain connects TRBV11-2 to TRBJ1-2; TRBD1 aligns across 7 bases. The sequenced sample consisted of memory CD4+ T cells sorted from blood. Subset defined: CD45RA-negative fraction. The sequence was collected from a man aged 30 to 39 in good health. The CDR3 DNA sequence: TGTGCCAGCAGCCTCCCGGGAGGGGGCGGCACCTATGGCTACACCTTC. It yields the protein CASSLPGGGGTYGYTF. The complete variable domain, with remaining parts taken from reference TRBV11-2 and TRBJ1-2, reads EAGVAQSPRYKIIEKRQSVAFWCNPISGHATLYWYQQILGQGPKLLIQFQNNGVVDDSQLPKDRFSAERLKGVDSTLKIQPAKLEDSAVYLCASSLPGGGGTYGYTFGSGTRLTVV.